This TCR beta chain was captured in a study of cytomegalovirus exposure and HLA in healthy donors. The study, taken as a whole, reports: Most subjects' HLA-A and HLA-B alleles were reportedly predicted from TCR beta sequences. Presence/absence analyses assumed roughly uniform sequencing depth across donors.

Use of 60 Vbeta and 13 Jbeta primers characterized the PCR. Clones were read by immunoSEQ multiplex PCR, and TCRdb kept only the in-frame ones, dropping some. The table has approximately 130,000 clones, 75% seen once. On this clone itself: What it binds is unknown.

Looked up from germline, CDR1 is SGHAT and CDR2 is FQNNGV. This CDR3 is built from 14 residues. The study sampled nominally healthy donors, though unrecorded immune exposures were likely. This chain links TRBV11-2 with TRBJ2-5, with TRBD2 identical over 10 bases. The DNA matches TRBJ2-7 better at its end, which makes the J call doubtful. The sequence was obtained from a man aged 30 to 39 in good health and CMV-seronegative. The sample comprised PBMCs. This CDR3 is CASSPSSGSYEQYF. DNA of the CDR3: TGTGCCAGCAGCCCCTCTAGCGGGAGTTACGAGCAGTACTTC.